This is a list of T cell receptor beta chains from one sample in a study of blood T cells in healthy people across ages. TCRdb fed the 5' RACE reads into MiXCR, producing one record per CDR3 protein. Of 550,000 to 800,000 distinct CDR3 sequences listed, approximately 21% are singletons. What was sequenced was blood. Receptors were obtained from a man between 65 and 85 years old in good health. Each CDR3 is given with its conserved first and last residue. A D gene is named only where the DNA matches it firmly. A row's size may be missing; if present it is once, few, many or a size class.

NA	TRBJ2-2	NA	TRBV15	TGTGCCACCAGCAGGACTCTCGGGGTCGCGAACACCGGGGAGCTGTTTTTT	CATSRTLGVANTGELFF
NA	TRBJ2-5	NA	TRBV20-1	TGCAGTGCTAGGTACCTCCAAGAGACCCAGTACTTC	CSARYLQETQYF
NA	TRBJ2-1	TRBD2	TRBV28	TGTGCCAGCAGGGGACTAGCGGGAGGGACCTACAATGAGCAGTTCTTC	CASRGLAGGTYNEQFF
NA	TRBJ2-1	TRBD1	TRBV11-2	TGTGCCAGCAGCGCCGACAGGGAGTATCAGAATGAGCAGTTCTTC	CASSADREYQNEQFF
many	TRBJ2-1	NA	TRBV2	TGTGCCAGCAGTGAAGCGGGCTACAATGAGCAGTTCTTC	CASSEAGYNEQFF
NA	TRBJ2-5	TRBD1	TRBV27	TGTGCCAGCAGCACCTTAGGGGGCTACGAGCAATACTTC	CASSTLGGYEQYF
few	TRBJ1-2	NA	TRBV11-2	TGTGCCAGCAGCCAAGCGGGACACCTTAACTATGGCTACACCTTC	CASSQAGHLNYGYTF
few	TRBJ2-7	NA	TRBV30	TGTGCCTGGAGTGGGGACGCGTACTCCTACGAGCAGTACTTC	CAWSGDAYSYEQYF
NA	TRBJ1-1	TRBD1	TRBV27	TGTGCCAGCAGTCCCGTGAGACAGGGCACTGAAGCTTTCTTT	CASSPVRQGTEAFF
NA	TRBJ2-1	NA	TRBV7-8	TGTGCCAGCAGCTTAGCCCAGGCCAGCGGAGCCTCCTACAATGAGCAGTTCTTC	CASSLAQASGASYNEQFF
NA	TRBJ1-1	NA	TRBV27	TGTGCCAGCAGTCCCCTCGGTATTATGAACACTGAAGCTTTCTTT	CASSPLGIMNTEAFF
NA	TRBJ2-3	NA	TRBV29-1	TGCAGCGTTGAGAGGGGTGGGTCAGATACGCAGTATTTT	CSVERGGSDTQYF
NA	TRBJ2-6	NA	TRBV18	TGTGCCAGCTCACCCAATTCGGGACCTGGGGCCAACGTCCTGACTTTC	CASSPNSGPGANVLTF
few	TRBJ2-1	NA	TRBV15	TGTGCCACCAGTCGAGGGGGCTCCTACAATGAGCAGTTCTTC	CATSRGGSYNEQFF
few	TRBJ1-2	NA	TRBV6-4	TGTGCCAGCAGTGAGTCTCTTGGGGGTAACTATGGCTACACCTTC	CASSESLGGNYGYTF
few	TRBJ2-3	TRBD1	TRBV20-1	TGCAGTGCTAGAGATCTGAAGACAGGGACAATGACTAGCACAGATACGCAGTATTTT	CSARDLKTGTMTSTDTQYF
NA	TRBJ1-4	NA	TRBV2	TGTGCCAGCACGGTGTTGGCTAATGAAAAACTGTTTTTT	CASTVLANEKLFF
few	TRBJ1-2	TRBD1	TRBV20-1	TGCAGTGCCCCGGGACAGGGGGCCTATGGCTACACCTTC	CSAPGQGAYGYTF
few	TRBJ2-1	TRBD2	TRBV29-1	TGCAGCGTTGAATCTGGGACTAGCGGATACTGCAATGAGCAGTTCTTC	CSVESGTSGYCNEQFF
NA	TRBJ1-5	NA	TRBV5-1	TGCGCCAGCAGCTTGGACCAGCTTGGGCAGCCCCAGCATTTT	CASSLDQLGQPQHF
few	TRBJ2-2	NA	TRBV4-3	TGCGCCAGCAGCCAAGACGCCCAGATCTCCGGATCTACCGGGGAGCTGTTTTTT	CASSQDAQISGSTGELFF
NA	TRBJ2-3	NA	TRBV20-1	TGCAGTGTTCCCCCAACGATTGATACGCAGTATTTT	CSVPPTIDTQYF
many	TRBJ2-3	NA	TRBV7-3	TGTGCCAGCAGCTTCACGGGGCAGAGTGTTACGCAGTATTTT	CASSFTGQSVTQYF
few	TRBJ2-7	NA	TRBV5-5	TGTGCCAGCAGCTTGGGAATCGGCAGGGCGACCTACGAGCAGTACTTC	CASSLGIGRATYEQYF
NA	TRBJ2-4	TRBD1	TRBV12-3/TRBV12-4	TGTGCCAGCAGCCCCAACGCCGGACAGGGGTTCATTCAGTACTTC	CASSPNAGQGFIQYF
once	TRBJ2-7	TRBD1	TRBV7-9	TGTCCCAGCAGCTTGGGACAGTCCTACGAGCAGTACTTC	CPSSLGQSYEQYF
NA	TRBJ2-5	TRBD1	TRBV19	TGTGCCAGTAGTATTGGGACAGAGTGGGAGACCCAGTACTTC	CASSIGTEWETQYF
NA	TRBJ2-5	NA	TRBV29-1	TGCAGCGTTTGTTACAGGGTGTGGGAGACCCAGTACTTC	CSVCYRVWETQYF
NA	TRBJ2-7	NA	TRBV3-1	TGTGCCAGCAGGAAGACAGGACAGAGCTCCTACGAGCAGTACTTC	CASRKTGQSSYEQYF
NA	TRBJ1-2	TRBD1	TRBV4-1	TGCGCCAGCAGACCCGGACAGGGGCAGGGCTACACCTTC	CASRPGQGQGYTF
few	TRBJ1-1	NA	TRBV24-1	TGTGCCACCAGTGATTTGATGGGGATGAACACTGAAGCTTTCTTT	CATSDLMGMNTEAFF
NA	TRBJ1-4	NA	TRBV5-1	TGCGCCAGCAGCTTGGAGTACAGGGCCATTGGTGAAAAACTGTTTTTT	CASSLEYRAIGEKLFF
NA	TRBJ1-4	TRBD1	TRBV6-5	TGTGCCAGCAGTTCCCGGGACAGCCAAAAACTGTTTTTT	CASSSRDSQKLFF
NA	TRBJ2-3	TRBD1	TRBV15	TGTGCCACCAGCAGAGCGATACAGGGGGCAGCAGATACGCAGTATTTT	CATSRAIQGAADTQYF
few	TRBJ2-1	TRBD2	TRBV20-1	TGCAGTGCTAGATTCCTCGCTAGCGGGAGTGGGGCCTCCTACAATGAGCAGTTCTTC	CSARFLASGSGASYNEQFF
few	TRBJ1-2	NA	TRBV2	TGTGCCAGCAGTGAAGGTCCAATGACAGGACCTATCTATGGCTACACCTTC	CASSEGPMTGPIYGYTF
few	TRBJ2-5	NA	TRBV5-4	TGTGCCAGCAGCTTGGCAACCCAAACGGAGACCCAGTACTTC	CASSLATQTETQYF
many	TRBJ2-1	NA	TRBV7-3	TGTGCCAGCAGCTACACTAGTTACAATGAGCAGTTCTTC	CASSYTSYNEQFF
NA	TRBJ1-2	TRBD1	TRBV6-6	TGTGCCAGCAGTTACCCTGGGACAGGGCACTATGGCTACACCTTC	CASSYPGTGHYGYTF
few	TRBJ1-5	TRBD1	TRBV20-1	TGCAGTGCTAGGAGGCCGCGACAGGGGGCCAACAATCAGCCCCAGCATTTT	CSARRPRQGANNQPQHF
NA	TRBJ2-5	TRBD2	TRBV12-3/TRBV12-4	TGTGCCAGCAGTTCAACGCCCTTAGCGGGCGGTAGGGAGACCCAGTACTTC	CASSSTPLAGGRETQYF
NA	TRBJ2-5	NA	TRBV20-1	TGCAGTGCACGCCAGTTTGGCCTCCAAGAGACCCAGTACTTC	CSARQFGLQETQYF
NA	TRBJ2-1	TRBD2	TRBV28	TGTGCCAGCAATACCTTTAGCGGGAGCTCCTACAATGAGCAGTTCTTC	CASNTFSGSSYNEQFF
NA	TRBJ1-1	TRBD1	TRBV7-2	TGTGCCAGCAGAGGGGGCAAGGGAACTGAAGCTTTCTTT	CASRGGKGTEAFF
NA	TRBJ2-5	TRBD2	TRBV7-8	TGTGCCAGCAGCCTTGGACTAGCGACTCAAGAGACCCAGTACTTC	CASSLGLATQETQYF
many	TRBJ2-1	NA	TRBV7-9	TGTGCCAGCAGCTTAGCAGGGACTGAGCAGTTCTTC	CASSLAGTEQFF
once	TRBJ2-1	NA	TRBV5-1	TGCGCCAGCAGCCCGCACGCAGGGGACAATGAGCAGTTCTTC	CASSPHAGDNEQFF
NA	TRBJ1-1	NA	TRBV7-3	TGTGCCAGCGGTCAGGGAGCGGACACTGAAGCTTTCTTT	CASGQGADTEAFF
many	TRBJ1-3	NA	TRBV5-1	TGCGCCAGCAGCTGGGACGGCGGGGGAGCTGGAAACACCATATATTTT	CASSWDGGGAGNTIYF
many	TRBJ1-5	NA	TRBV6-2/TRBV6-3	TGTGCCAGCAGTACAGGGTTGTTGCCCCAGCATTTT	CASSTGLLPQHF
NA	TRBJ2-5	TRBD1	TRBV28	TGTGCCAGCAGCGGGACAGGGACCACCCTTACGGAGCAGTACTTC	CASSGTGTTLTEQYF
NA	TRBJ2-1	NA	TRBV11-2	TGTGCCAGCAGCTTAGGTGCGGGGCCAGGGAATGAGCAGTTCTTC	CASSLGAGPGNEQFF
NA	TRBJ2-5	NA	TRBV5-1	TGCGCCAGCAGCGTCCAAGGAGTTCAAGAGACCCAGTACTTC	CASSVQGVQETQYF
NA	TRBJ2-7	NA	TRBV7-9	TGTGCCAGCAGCTCAGGACACTTAAGCTCCTACGAGCAGTACTTC	CASSSGHLSSYEQYF
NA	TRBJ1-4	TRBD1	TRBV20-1	TGCAGTGCCCGCGGACAGGGGGCAACTAATGAAAAACTGTTTTTT	CSARGQGATNEKLFF
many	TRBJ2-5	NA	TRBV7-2	TGTGCCAGCAGCTTAAGGGGAATAGGAGAGACCCAGTACTTC	CASSLRGIGETQYF
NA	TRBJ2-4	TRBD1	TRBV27	TGTGCCAGCAGTACCTACAGGGGTGCTCAGTACTTC	CASSTYRGAQYF